Following are 31 T cell receptor beta chains from one sample sequenced in a study of patients and donors after allogeneic stem cell transplantation. TCRdb redid the calling of the RT-PCR reads with MiXCR, one entry per CDR3 protein. The sample records about a million distinct CDR3 sequences, roughly 18% being singletons. The source material was blood, either unsorted or a sorted T cell fraction (not recorded which). These receptors were taken from a human donor who was either an allogeneic HSCT recipient or a stem cell or donor lymphocyte infusion donor (not recorded which). It is not recorded whose cells these are; they may come from a transplant donor.

This chain uses TRBV20-1 with TRBJ2-1, with 9 bases lining up with TRBD1. The CDR3 extends over 15 amino acids. From germline, CDR1 is DFQATT and CDR2 SNEGSKA (reference sequence). V lost 0 bases, J lost 6 bases, and 6 bases stayed unmatched. CDR3 sequence: CSARDTGGLLNEQFF. CDR3 nucleotide sequence: TGCAGTGCTAGAGATACAGGGGGCCTCCTCAATGAGCAGTTCTTC.

V gene TRBV18 combines with J gene TRBJ1-1, with 7 bases lining up with TRBD1. The CDR3 sequence is 17 residues long. Germline CDR1 is KGHSH and CDR2 is LQKENI. The trim removed 6 bases at V and 0 bases at J, leaving 13 bases unmatched. The CDR3 sequence: CASSSSGTVSMNTEAFF. The CDR3 DNA reads as TGTGCCAGCTCTAGCTCCGGGACAGTCTCCATGAACACTGAAGCTTTCTTT.

This clonotype was counted a single time. This chain links TRBV7-9 with TRBJ1-5; possible D gene TRBD1, 6 bases. The CDR3 runs 16 residues. Germline values: CDR1 SEHNR, CDR2 FQNEAQ (reference sequence). Deletions cut 4 bases from V and 2 bases from J, with 15 bases between. CDR3 protein: CASSSWDTRRNQPQHF. CDR3 nucleotide sequence: TGTGCCAGCAGCTCTTGGGACACACGGCGCAATCAGCCCCAGCATTTT.

CDR3: CASSFADGGRRAFF. In DNA, the CDR3 is TGTGCCAGCAGCTTTGCGGACGGGGGCCGCCGAGCTTTCTTT. This chain joins TRBV7-9 and TRBJ1-1, with D possibly matching TRBD1 (6 bases). Trimming left V 3 bases short and J 10 bases short, with 18 bases between. In germline, CDR1 is SEHNR, CDR2 FQNEAQ (reference sequence). The CDR3 has 14 amino acids.

In this sample, this clonotype turned up a few times. The chain links TRBV7-9 to TRBJ1-4; no reliable D call. The germline V and J ends were trimmed by 2 bases and 8 bases, with 6 bases remaining between them. The CDR3 extends over 12 amino acids. Germline loops: CDR1 SEHNR, CDR2 FQNEAQ (reference sequence). The CDR3 protein is CASSLFEEKLFF. The CDR3 region has the DNA TGTGCCAGCAGCTTATTCGAGGAAAAACTGTTTTTT.

The chain carries TRBV6-1 and TRBJ2-7, with D perhaps matching TRBD1 or TRBD2 (6 bases each). V dropped 7 bases and J dropped 0 bases, with 13 bases sitting between them. Germline-derived CDR1 and CDR2 are MNHNS and SASEGT. This CDR3 spans 14 amino acids. The CDR3 region has the DNA TGTGCCAGCATGAGGGGGGCCAGCTCCTACGAGCAGTACTTC. It yields the protein CASMRGASSYEQYF.

V usage is TRBV5-1 and J usage is TRBJ2-3; 9 positions match TRBD2. Germline-derived CDR1 and CDR2 are SGHRS and YFSETQ. This CDR3 has 17 amino acids. The V segment lost 0 bases and the J segment 0 bases; nucleotides outside the gene matches: 5. CDR3 protein: CASSLALAGRSTDTQYF. The CDR3, as DNA: TGCGCCAGCAGCTTGGCCCTAGCGGGAAGAAGCACAGATACGCAGTATTTT. Looking up the rest from reference TRBV5-1 and TRBJ2-3 gives the full variable domain: KAGVTQTPRYLIKTRGQQVTLSCSPISGHRSVSWYQQTPGQGLQFLFEYFSETQRNKGNFPGRFSGRQFSNSRSEMNVSTLELGDSALYLCASSLALAGRSTDTQYFGPGTRLTVL.

This clonotype was picked up a small number of times. The CDR3 here is CASSRQNGYGYTF. The CDR3 DNA reads TGTGCCAGCAGTCGACAAAACGGGTATGGCTACACCTTC. This chain connects TRBV5-5 to TRBJ1-2; D is unclear. The V end lost 5 bases, the J end lost 5 bases, and 13 bases lay between the germline ends. In germline, CDR1 is SGHKS, CDR2 YYEKEE (reference sequence). This CDR3 has 13 residues.

The chain employs TRBV18 and TRBJ2-1; TRBD1 agrees at 9 bases. Trimming at V came to 0 bases and at J to 6 bases, leaving 9 bases not matched to a gene. The germline gives CDR1 KGHSH, CDR2 LQKENI. The length of the CDR3 is 17 residues. Here the CDR3 DNA reads TGTGCCAGCTCACCACCGATCGGGACAGGGTTTGGCAATGAGCAGTTCTTC. This codes for CASSPPIGTGFGNEQFF.

CDR3 in amino acids: CAISDGGGKETQYF. CDR3 DNA: TGTGCCATCAGTGATGGAGGGGGGAAAGAGACCCAGTACTTC. The V gene is TRBV10-3, the J gene TRBJ2-5; D possibly matches TRBD1 or TRBD2 (6 bases each). The germline V and J ends were trimmed by 3 bases and 3 bases, with 11 bases remaining between them. This CDR3 spans 14 amino acids. Germline CDR1 is ENHRY and CDR2 is SYGVKD.

This clonotype was observed many times. V usage is TRBV12-3 or TRBV12-4 and J usage is TRBJ2-7; a possible D gene is TRBD2 (6 bases). This CDR3 comprises 11 residues. Trimming cost V 5 bases and J 12 bases, with 14 bases left between them. The CDR3 nucleotides read TGTGCCAGCAGTCCCACGGGAGCTCCGTACTTC. This gives the protein CASSPTGAPYF.

This clonotype was picked up many times. The rearrangement links TRBV5-1 to TRBJ2-7; TRBD2 matches at 7 bases. Unmatched junction bases numbered 6, after V lost 0 bases and J lost 0 bases. Per the germline V gene, CDR1 is SGHRS and CDR2 is YFSETQ. This CDR3 has 16 amino acids. CDR3 residues: CASSLVRGSASYEQYF. Written as DNA, the CDR3 is TGCGCCAGCAGCTTGGTGCGGGGGTCAGCCTCCTACGAGCAGTACTTC.

The chain carries TRBV6-1 and TRBJ1-1, with unresolved D. Germline V gene lookup returns CDR1 MNHNS and CDR2 SASEGT. The CDR3 sequence is 13 residues long. V shed 6 bases and J shed 6 bases, with 14 bases lying between them. The CDR3 here is CASSDSHYAEAFF. In nucleotides, the CDR3 is TGTGCCAGCAGCGATTCTCACTACGCTGAAGCTTTCTTT.

There are a few counts of this clonotype. This chain links TRBV5-5 with TRBJ2-3, with D unresolved. Trimming pared 0 bases from V and 4 bases from J, leaving 12 bases between. CDR1 SGHKS and CDR2 YYEKEE come from the germline V gene (reference sequence). This CDR3 region has 15 residues. Here the CDR3 DNA reads TGTGCCAGCAGCTTGGATTTCAGGCAGGCAGATACGCAGTATTTT. Translation gives CASSLDFRQADTQYF.

V is TRBV12-3 or TRBV12-4 and J is TRBJ1-2, with 8 nucleotides matching TRBD1. With V trimmed by 9 bases and J by 8 bases, 14 bases remained unmatched. This CDR3 has 14 amino acids. This chain's CDR3 is CASQAGGNLGGYTF. The DNA of the CDR3 is TGTGCCAGTCAAGCAGGGGGCAATCTGGGGGGCTACACCTTC.

The V gene is TRBV11-1, the J gene TRBJ2-7, with 7 bases identical to TRBD2. This CDR3 has 14 residues. Germline CDR1 SGHAT, CDR2 FQDESV (reference sequence). V gave up 5 bases and J gave up 6 bases; unmatched junction bases: 10. The CDR3 nucleotides are TGTGCCAGCAGCCCACGACTAGCTGCTAGCGAGCAGTACTTC. Its translation: CASSPRLAASEQYF.

This clonotype has just a few counts. V gene TRBV27 combines with J gene TRBJ2-1, with D maybe TRBD2 (6 bases). Germline assignment: CDR1 MNHEY and CDR2 SMNVEV (reference sequence). The CDR3 is 15 amino acids. V was shortened by 5 bases and J by 5 bases, with 16 bases between the two germline ends. The CDR3 here is CASSTTGDGHNEQFF. CDR3 DNA: TGTGCCAGCAGTACCACGGGGGACGGGCACAATGAGCAGTTCTTC.

V gene TRBV25-1 combines with J gene TRBJ2-2, with D unclear. The CDR3 spans 14 residues. Germline V gives CDR1 MGHDK, CDR2 SYGVNS. Trimming pared 2 bases from V and 5 bases from J, leaving 9 bases between. DNA of the CDR3: TGTGCCAGCAGTGAAAGTATTAGGACCGGGGAGCTGTTTTTT. Its protein is CASSESIRTGELFF.

This clonotype was picked up a small number of times. The chain combines TRBV4-1 with TRBJ2-7, with D hard to call. The germline V and J ends were trimmed by 0 bases and 9 bases, with 9 bases remaining between them. The CDR3 runs to 12 residues. Germline lookup yields CDR1 MGHRA and CDR2 YSYEKL. The CDR3 reads CASSQDTVRQYF. The DNA for the CDR3 is TGCGCCAGCAGCCAAGATACTGTCCGGCAGTACTTC.

In this sample, this clonotype turned up a few times. The rearrangement uses TRBV6-1 and TRBJ2-1; D perhaps matches TRBD2 (5 bases). Looked up from germline, CDR1 is MNHNS and CDR2 is SASEGT. This CDR3 is 14 amino acids long. Trimming pared 7 bases from V and 3 bases from J, leaving 13 bases between. The CDR3 region is CASITSGIYNEQFF. The CDR3 DNA is TGTGCCAGCATCACATCCGGGATCTACAATGAGCAGTTCTTC.

This clonotype was seen at least ten times. The chain links TRBV2 to TRBJ2-7, with a possible D match to TRBD1 (5 bases). The CDR3 totals 13 residues. V dropped 6 bases and J dropped 3 bases, with 12 bases sitting between them. Germline CDR1 reads SNHLY; CDR2 reads FYNNEI. CDR3 coding DNA: TGTGCCAGCAGCAGAGGACAACTCTACGAGCAGTACTTC. This codes for CASSRGQLYEQYF.

This chain joins TRBV20-1 and TRBJ2-1; D might be TRBD2 (6 bases). Per germline, CDR1 DFQATT and CDR2 SNEGSKA (reference sequence). This CDR3 spans 14 amino acids. Trimming took off 3 bases at V and 3 bases at J, with 12 bases between the two ends. The CDR3 is CSARVRGVYNEQFF. The CDR3 DNA reads TGCAGTGCTAGGGTACGCGGGGTCTACAATGAGCAGTTCTTC.

This clonotype was seen repeatedly, ten times or more. This chain links TRBV20-1 with TRBJ1-2, with D perhaps matching TRBD1 (5 bases). CDR3 length equals 16 residues. The germline V gene encodes CDR1 DFQATT and CDR2 SNEGSKA (reference sequence). V dropped 4 bases and J dropped 6 bases, with 24 bases sitting between them. CDR3 amino acids: CSAKQWKPGLGDGYTF. The CDR3 nucleotides are TGCAGTGCTAAACAATGGAAACCGGGGCTTGGGGATGGCTACACCTTC.

The rearrangement joins TRBV18 to TRBJ2-1, with 9 positions matching TRBD2. Germline V gene sequence: CDR1 KGHSH, CDR2 LQKENI. The CDR3 covers 16 residues. The junction had 10 bases not matched to a gene; V was cut back by 2 bases and J by 8 bases. This CDR3 is CASSPSERGARDEQFF. In DNA form, the CDR3 reads TGTGCCAGCTCACCATCGGAGCGGGGGGCCAGGGATGAGCAGTTCTTC.

This clonotype has a handful of counts. The chain employs TRBV5-5 and TRBJ2-7, with 10 nucleotides matching TRBD2. The CDR3 length is 14 residues. V trimming: 4 bases; J trimming: 7 bases; junction bases outside the gene matches: 8. Germline V lookup: CDR1 SGHKS, CDR2 YYEKEE (reference sequence). Written as DNA, the CDR3 is TGTGCCAGCAGCCGGACTAGCGGTCCTAGGGAGCAGTACTTC. Its translation: CASSRTSGPREQYF.

The chain has TRBV24-1 and TRBJ2-5; no reliable D call. Germline lookup yields CDR1 KGHDR and CDR2 SFDVKD. V was cut by 2 bases and J by 5 bases, with 11 bases left in between. The CDR3 has 14 residues. The chain's CDR3 is CATSDWAVSETQYF. CDR3 DNA sequence: TGTGCCACCAGTGATTGGGCAGTCAGCGAGACCCAGTACTTC.

The chain joins TRBV30 to TRBJ1-3, with TRBD1 matching 10 bases. Trimming cost V 2 bases and J 1 base; bases outside gene matches: 2. CDR1 and CDR2 (germline): GTSNPN, SVGIG (reference sequence). The CDR3 runs to 15 residues. The CDR3 region is CAWSWDRGSGNTIYF. CDR3 bases: TGTGCCTGGAGTTGGGACAGGGGATCTGGAAACACCATATATTTT.

This chain joins TRBV2 and TRBJ2-2; 10 positions match TRBD2. The CDR3 is made up of 17 amino acids. V lost 2 bases, J lost 4 bases, and 7 bases stayed unmatched. CDR1 SNHLY and CDR2 FYNNEI come from the germline V gene. In DNA, the CDR3 is TGTGCCAGCAGTGAATCTCAGCTAGCGGGGGTCACCGGGGAGCTGTTTTTT. This codes for CASSESQLAGVTGELFF.

The V gene is TRBV29-1, the J gene TRBJ1-2; the match to TRBD1 covers 7 bases. Germline lookup yields CDR1 SQVTM and CDR2 ANQGSEA. The CDR3 length is 12 residues. Germline trimming cut 4 bases from V and 8 bases from J; bases unmatched to any gene: 7. The CDR3 loop is CSVGTGERGYTF. The CDR3 DNA is TGCAGCGTTGGCACAGGGGAGCGGGGCTACACCTTC.

The J gene is TRBJ1-2, the V gene TRBV5-4, with D possibly being TRBD1 (5 bases). V was shortened by 4 bases and J by 6 bases, with 16 bases between the two germline ends. Germline CDR1 SGHNT, CDR2 YYREEE (reference sequence). This CDR3 comprises 14 residues. This CDR3 is CASSATTEGDGYTF. CDR3 nucleotide sequence: TGTGCCAGCAGCGCCACGACAGAAGGGGATGGCTACACCTTC.

This clonotype appeared a few times. V usage is TRBV7-8 and J usage is TRBJ1-5; no clear D gene. This CDR3 spans 16 amino acids. V was cut by 2 bases and J by 7 bases, with 18 bases left in between. Germline values: CDR1 SGHVS, CDR2 FQNEAQ. CDR3 sequence: CASSLTRTLLGQPQHF. The CDR3 region has the DNA TGTGCCAGCAGCTTAACCCGCACCCTCCTAGGGCAGCCCCAGCATTTT.